This T cell receptor beta chain is drawn from a study of technical replicates of blood from a few donors. Assay used: immunoSEQ multiplex PCR; TCRdb lists only in-frame clones, some missing. The data contain 70,000 to 85,000 clones, under 95% of them seen just once; the ten biggest clones take up about 0.27%. Germline values: CDR1 LNHDA, CDR2 SQIVND (reference sequence). CDR3 size: 13 residues. V shed 11 bases and J shed 2 bases, with 14 bases lying between them. V gene TRBV19 combines with J gene TRBJ2-3; the D gene is possibly TRBD1 (5 bases). The sequence was obtained from a human donor in good health. The sample was T cells isolated from PBMCs. The CDR3, as DNA: TGTGCCTCTAGGGGCTCTCCCACAGATACGCAGTATTTT. Protein product: CASRGSPTDTQYF.